These 17 T cell receptor beta chains were all obtained from the same sample, sequenced in a study of shared T cell receptors in the human thymus. The protocol was immunoSEQ multiplex PCR, while the TCRdb copy is restricted to in-frame clones and leaves out a portion. The repertoire holds roughly 410,000 clones, with about 95% as singletons. The sample comprised thymocytes. Receptor source: a human donor.

The chain couples TRBV7-9 to TRBJ2-7; D call uncertain. The CDR3 contains 14 residues. V lost 0 bases and J 2 bases, leaving 8 bases between the germline ends. Germline CDR1 reads SEHNR; CDR2 reads FQNEAQ (reference sequence). The chain's CDR3 is CASSLAGFAYEQYF. For the CDR3, the DNA is TGTGCCAGCAGCTTAGCGGGGTTCGCCTACGAGCAGTACTTC. Based on the CDR3 plus reference TRBV7-9 and TRBJ2-7, the full variable domain is DTGVSQNPRHKITKRGQNVTFRCDPISEHNRLYWYRQTLGQGPEFLTYFQNEAQLEKSRLLSDRFSAERPKGSFSTLEIQRTEQGDSAMYLCASSLAGFAYEQYFGPGTRLTVT.

J is TRBJ2-1 and V is TRBV18; D is perhaps TRBD2 (5 bases). V was shortened by 0 bases and J by 1 base, with 16 bases between the two germline ends. The length of the CDR3 is 18 residues. Germline V CDR1 and CDR2: KGHSH, LQKENI. DNA of the CDR3: TGTGCCAGCTCACCACCGGAGGCTAGATCCCGTTCCTACAATGAGCAGTTCTTC. Its translation: CASSPPEARSRSYNEQFF.

The chain employs TRBV30 and TRBJ2-4; TRBD1 matches at 7 bases. The ends lost 3 bases at V and 0 bases at J; junction bases unmatched: 17. Germline CDR1 reads GTSNPN; CDR2 reads SVGIG (reference sequence). This CDR3 region has 19 residues. In nucleotides, the CDR3 is TGTGCCTGGAGCCTCCCCCACAGGGGCGATGCTATAGCCAAAAACATTCAGTACTTC. Amino acids: CAWSLPHRGDAIAKNIQYF.

V is TRBV19 and J is TRBJ2-5, with D perhaps matching TRBD1 (6 bases). From germline, CDR1 is LNHDA and CDR2 SQIVND (reference sequence). Trimming removed 6 bases from V and 4 bases from J, with 45 bases in between. This CDR3 contains 24 residues. The CDR3 DNA sequence: TGTGCCAGTAGGGCCACCGGGACACCGAGAGCCGGGCTCACATTAGAGGGCCCAATAGAGACCCAGTACTTC. Translated: CASRATGTPRAGLTLEGPIETQYF.

The genes are TRBV10-2 and TRBJ1-2, with D possibly being TRBD1 (5 bases). V dropped 2 bases and J dropped 4 bases, with 11 bases sitting between them. The CDR3 has 14 residues. Germline V gene sequence: CDR1 WSHSY, CDR2 SAAADI. The DNA for the CDR3 is TGCGCCAGCAGTGAGAGGGGAGTGGGCTATGGCTACACCTTC. This translates into CASSERGVGYGYTF.

This CDR3 is CASSSGEWGRGSGNIQYF. The DNA for the CDR3 is TGTGCCAGCAGCTCGGGCGAGTGGGGGCGCGGGAGTGGAAACATTCAGTACTTC. J is TRBJ2-4 and V is TRBV7-8; D perhaps matches TRBD2 (7 bases). CDR1 and CDR2 from the germline V gene are SGHVS and FQNEAQ. This CDR3 spans 18 amino acids. Trimming shortened V by 4 bases and J by 6 bases, and 25 bases separated the two germline ends.

This clone was counted once. The V call is TRBV28, the J call TRBJ2-5, with 13 bases lining up with TRBD2. The CDR3 is made up of 17 amino acids. CDR1 and CDR2 (germline): MDHEN, SYDVKM. V dropped 5 bases and J dropped 4; count of bases not matched to a gene: 10. For the CDR3, the DNA is TGTGCCAGCAGTCGGACTAGCGGGAGTATGTTTTCAGAGACCCAGTACTTC. Translated: CASSRTSGSMFSETQYF.

V usage is TRBV29-1 and J usage is TRBJ1-3, with D perhaps TRBD1 (5 bases). The CDR3 spans 13 residues. The V end lost 4 bases, the J end lost 4 bases, and 11 bases lay between the germline ends. Germline V gene sequence: CDR1 SQVTM, CDR2 ANQGSEA. This chain's CDR3 is CSVGGDGGNTIYF. DNA for the CDR3: TGCAGCGTTGGAGGGGACGGCGGAAACACCATATATTTT.

The chain recombines TRBV27 with TRBJ1-1; a possible D gene is TRBD1 (6 bases). This CDR3 is built from 19 residues. Germline V gives CDR1 MNHEY, CDR2 SMNVEV (reference sequence). V was cut by 0 bases and J by 1 base, with 21 bases left in between. CDR3 nucleotides: TGTGCCAGCAGTTTATCGGGTCGGGCAGGGGTAGTTGGGAACACTGAAGCTTTCTTT. Residues: CASSLSGRAGVVGNTEAFF.

This chain joins TRBV4-1 and TRBJ2-5; either TRBD1 or TRBD2 may supply D (5 bases each). Germline CDR1 reads MGHRA; CDR2 reads YSYEKL. The germline V and J ends were trimmed by 1 base and 5 bases, with 11 bases remaining between them. The CDR3 is 14 amino acids. The CDR3 reads CASSQGTEGETQYF. The CDR3 DNA follows: TGCGCCAGCAGCCAAGGTACCGAGGGGGAGACCCAGTACTTC.

This clone has just one count. This chain links TRBV21-1 with TRBJ1-5. TRBV21-1 is a documented pseudogene. There are 12 residues in the CDR3. CDR3 loop: CASSKGNQPQHF. The CDR3 DNA follows: TGTGCCAGCAGCAAAGGAAATCAGCCCCAGCATTTT.

V usage is TRBV7-6 and J usage is TRBJ2-1; no clear D. The CDR3 covers 16 residues. CDR1 SGHVS and CDR2 FNYEAQ come from the germline V gene. V lost 1 base to trimming and J lost 9 bases, with 19 bases between them. CDR3 sequence: CASSLESLRASGEQFF. The CDR3 nucleotides are TGTGCCAGCAGCTTAGAGTCCCTACGTGCAAGTGGTGAGCAGTTCTTC.

The genes are TRBV4-1 and TRBJ2-1; D remains ambiguous. V lost 4 bases and J 1 base, leaving 14 bases between the germline ends. From germline, CDR1 is MGHRA and CDR2 YSYEKL. The CDR3 covers 16 residues. The CDR3, as DNA: TGCGCCAGCAGCCGATGGGGTGAAGGATCCTACAATGAGCAGTTCTTC. Translated: CASSRWGEGSYNEQFF.

This sequence joins TRBV14 and TRBJ2-7; no clear D gene. In germline, CDR1 is SGHDN, CDR2 FVKESK. This CDR3 has 14 residues. The ends were cut back, 1 base at V and 2 bases at J, with 9 bases in the middle. The CDR3 bases are TGTGCCAGCAGCCAAGGACTTTACCCCTACGAGCAGTACTTC. Amino acids: CASSQGLYPYEQYF.

The V gene is TRBV28, the J gene TRBJ2-7; 8 bases align to TRBD1. The CDR3 extends over 14 amino acids. V was clipped by 5 bases and J by 3 bases; unmatched bases: 6. Germline CDR1 and CDR2: MDHEN and SYDVKM. CDR3: CASSNMTGVYEQYF. The CDR3 DNA follows: TGTGCCAGCAGTAACATGACAGGGGTCTACGAGCAGTACTTC.

This chain connects TRBV28 to TRBJ1-1; D uncertain. V lost 3 bases and J lost 2, with 7 bases in between. CDR1 and CDR2 from the germline V gene are MDHEN and SYDVKM. There are 13 residues in the CDR3. CDR3 coding DNA: TGTGCCAGCAGTTTGGAGGGAAACACTGAAGCTTTCTTT. Protein sequence: CASSLEGNTEAFF.

CDR3 amino acids: CASSLRYRYEQYF. The CDR3 nucleotides read TGTGCCAGCAGTTTGCGCTACCGATACGAGCAGTACTTC. The chain recombines TRBV28 with TRBJ2-7; D remains ambiguous. Trimming took 3 bases from V and 4 from J, leaving 10 bases between them. The CDR3 sequence is 13 residues long. Germline V CDR1 and CDR2: MDHEN, SYDVKM.